This TCR beta chain is from a study of blood T cell repertoires in COVID-19. Per the study methods: Amplification with reference gene primers provided the estimates of nucleated cell counts. Method: immunoSEQ multiplex PCR; TCRdb's copy keeps in-frame clones and lacks some. The D gene and trimming were derived from the DNA, and the V and J assignments and clone size from that table. The data contain fewer than 110,000 clones, approximately 80% of them singletons. CDR3 size: 14 residues. CDR1 MNHEY and CDR2 SMNVEV come from the germline V gene (reference sequence). The V and J ends lost 5 bases and 7 bases, in that order; junction bases with no gene match: 6.

This TCR was sampled from a man aged 65-85 years with acute or convalescent COVID-19. The chain links TRBV27 to TRBJ1-5; 9 nucleotides align to TRBD1. Sequencing was performed on peripheral blood. The CDR3 spells CASSPGTGRQPQHF. The DNA for the CDR3 is TGTGCCAGCAGTCCCGGGACAGGGAGACAGCCCCAGCATTTT.